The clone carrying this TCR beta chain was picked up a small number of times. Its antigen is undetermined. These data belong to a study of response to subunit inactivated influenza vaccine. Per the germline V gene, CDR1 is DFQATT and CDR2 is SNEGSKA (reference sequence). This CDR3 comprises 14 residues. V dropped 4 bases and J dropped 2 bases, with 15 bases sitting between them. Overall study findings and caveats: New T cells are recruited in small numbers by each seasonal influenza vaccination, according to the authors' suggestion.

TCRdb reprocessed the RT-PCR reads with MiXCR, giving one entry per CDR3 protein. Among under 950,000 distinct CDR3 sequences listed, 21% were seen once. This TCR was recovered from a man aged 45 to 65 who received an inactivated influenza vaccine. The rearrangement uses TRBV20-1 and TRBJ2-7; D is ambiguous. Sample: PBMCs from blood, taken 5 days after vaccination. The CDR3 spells CSAKAADTTYEQYF. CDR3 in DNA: TGCAGTGCTAAGGCCGCAGACACCACCTACGAGCAGTACTTC.